This T cell receptor beta chain was found in a study of T-cell memory formation after mild COVID-19. Trimming removed 5 bases from V and 2 bases from J, with 20 bases in between. The CDR3 has 17 amino acids. CDR1 and CDR2 (germline): SGHTA, FQGNSA. In its sample, this clonotype was seen a few times. MiXCR was run by TCRdb on the 5' RACE reads, yielding one entry per CDR3 protein. Altogether a few hundred thousand distinct CDR3 sequences are present, approximately 16% being singletons, with the ten largest covering 20% to 25%. The sample consisted of PBMCs or a T cell subset sorted from them (not recorded which). The receptor comes from a man aged 18 to 29 who had mild COVID-19 (a few samples of this study predate the infection). Cell type and time point are not known. The chain joins TRBV7-2 to TRBJ2-3; possible D gene TRBD2, 6 bases. CDR3 sequence (DNA): TGTGCCAGCAGCCTAGGAGGGTCGCGGAAACTCACAGATACGCAGTATTTT. This encodes CASSLGGSRKLTDTQYF.